The rows below give T cell receptor beta chains drawn from one sample of a study of shared T cell receptors in the human thymus. Clones were sequenced by immunoSEQ multiplex PCR, and TCRdb holds only the in-frame ones, with some missing. The sample lists hundreds of thousands of clones; roughly 90% were seen once. The data also belong to a second study, concerning human thymus T cells.

The source material was thymocytes. These receptor sequences come from a boy under three years old with a congenital heart defect. Both conserved end residues are part of each CDR3. D genes are given only for firm matches. For some rows the clone size is stated as once, few or many, or as a class when expanded; others skip it.

TRBV7-9	-	-	TRBJ1-1	TGTGCCAGCCGGGGGGCGGGGCCGAACACTGAAGCTTTCTTT	CASRGAGPNTEAFF
TRBV5-6	-	-	TRBJ1-3	TGTGCCAGCAGCCGGGACATCCTCTCTGGAAACACCATATATTTT	CASSRDILSGNTIYF
TRBV6-5	-	-	TRBJ2-6	TGTGCCAGCAGTTCCACGACAGCCTCTGGGGCCAACGTCCTGACTTTC	CASSSTTASGANVLTF
TRBV5-4	TRBD2	-	TRBJ2-1	TGTGCCAGCCCCCAGGGGTTTGCTAGCGGGAAGGGGGGTGAGCAGTTCTTC	CASPQGFASGKGGEQFF
TRBV5-6	-	-	TRBJ2-5	TGTGCCAGCAGCTTGTCCAGGGCATGGCAAGAGACCCAGTACTTC	CASSLSRAWQETQYF
TRBV5-3	-	few	TRBJ2-1	TGTGCCAGAAGCTTGTCGGGTTGTTCGGGGAACAATGAGCAGTTCTTC	CARSLSGCSGNNEQFF
TRBV7-8	-	-	TRBJ2-5	TGTGCCAGCAGCTCCAGGACAGCGCAAGAGACCCAGTACTTC	CASSSRTAQETQYF
TRBV27	TRBD2	-	TRBJ2-1	TGTGCCAGCAGTTTATCCGGGAGGGGGAGTTATGGGGATGAGCAGTTCTTC	CASSLSGRGSYGDEQFF
TRBV6-5	TRBD1	-	TRBJ2-5	TGTGCCAGCAAGGCTGACAGGGGGAATGAGACCCAGTACTTC	CASKADRGNETQYF
TRBV4-2	-	-	TRBJ2-6	TGTGCCAGCAGCGGCCCTAAGCGGAAGTCGTTCTCTGGGGCCAACGTCCTGACTTTC	CASSGPKRKSFSGANVLTF
TRBV6-5	TRBD2	once	TRBJ2-5	TGTGCCAGCACCACGGGGGGACGGGCAGAGACCCAGTACTTC	CASTTGGRAETQYF